The T cell receptor (beta chain) under discussion was sequenced for a study of preoperative IRX-2 immunotherapy in early breast cancer. The treatment was: preoperative locoregional IRX-2 cytokine immunotherapy. Samples came from a phase Ib trial of preoperative locoregional IRX-2 cytokine immunotherapy. Germline V CDR1 and CDR2: LNHDA, SQIVND (reference sequence). This CDR3 contains 13 residues. Trimming pared 3 bases from V and 5 bases from J, leaving 10 bases between. The method was immunoSEQ multiplex PCR; TCRdb's version includes in-frame clones alone and lacks a portion of them. This sample yields approximately 12,000 clones, of which around 90% are seen a single time; over 25% belongs to the top ten.

The rearrangement joins TRBV19 to TRBJ1-1; possible D gene TRBD1, 6 bases. The clonotype originates from a human donor with breast cancer. This sample was taken from a patient treated with IRX-2 immunotherapy. CDR3 region: CASSMGARTEAFF. The CDR3 bases are TGTGCCAGTAGTATGGGGGCGAGAACTGAAGCTTTCTTT. The whole variable domain, remainder taken from reference TRBV19 and TRBJ1-1, is DGGITQSPKYLFRKEGQNVTLSCEQNLNHDAMYWYRQDPGQGLRLIYYSQIVNDFQKGDIAEGYSVSREKKESFPLTVTSAQKNPTAFYLCASSMGARTEAFFGQGTRLTVV.